This T cell receptor beta chain was sequenced in a study of T cell repertoires in ileal Crohn's disease. Clones were sequenced by immunoSEQ multiplex PCR, and TCRdb holds only the in-frame ones, with some missing. The sample records 11,000 to 15,000 clones, around four fifths being singletons. Trimming took 1 base from V and 3 from J, leaving 10 bases between them. CDR1 is LNHDA and CDR2 is SQIVND in the germline V gene (reference sequence). CDR3 length: 14 residues. The sequenced material came from ileal tissue. The origin of this receptor is an adult with Crohn's disease. The chain is built from TRBV19 and TRBJ2-7; tentatively, D is TRBD1 (6 bases). The CDR3 DNA reads as TGTGCCAGTAGTATAGCCTGGGACATCTACGAGCAGTACTTC. The encoded protein is CASSIAWDIYEQYF.